This TCR beta chain is drawn from a study of early T cells in non-severe SARS-CoV-2 infection. The protocol attached unique molecular identifiers to individual cDNA molecules. Via MiXCR, TCRdb re-called the 5' RACE reads, giving one row per CDR3 protein. The sample includes about 64,000 distinct CDR3 sequences, roughly a sixth seen only once; the top ten take around 9.8%. This TCR derives from an adult who was a healthcare worker with PCR-confirmed SARS-CoV-2 infection or an uninfected control (not recorded which). This material consisted of whole blood, taken at baseline.

CDR3 in DNA: TGTGCCAGCAGTCCTTGGAGCCCCTACAATGAGCAGTTCTTC. Amino acid sequence: CASSPWSPYNEQFF. The chain links TRBV6-5 to TRBJ2-1; D is uncertain. Trimming left V 5 bases short and J 2 bases short, with 10 bases between. This CDR3 is 14 amino acids long. Germline values: CDR1 MNHEY, CDR2 SVGAGI.